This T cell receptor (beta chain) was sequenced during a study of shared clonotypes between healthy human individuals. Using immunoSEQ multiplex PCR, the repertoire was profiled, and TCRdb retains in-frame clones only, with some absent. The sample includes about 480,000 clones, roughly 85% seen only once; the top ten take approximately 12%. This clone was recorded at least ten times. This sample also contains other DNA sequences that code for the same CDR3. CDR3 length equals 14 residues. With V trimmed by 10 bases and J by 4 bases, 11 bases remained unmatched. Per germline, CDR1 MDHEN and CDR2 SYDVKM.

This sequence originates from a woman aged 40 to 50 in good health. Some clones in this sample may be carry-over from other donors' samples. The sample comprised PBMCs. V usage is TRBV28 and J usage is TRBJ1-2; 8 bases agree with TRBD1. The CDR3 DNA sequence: TGTGCCACTCCCACCCAGGGGGCGGGCTATGGCTACACCTTC. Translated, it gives CATPTQGAGYGYTF.